The rows below give T cell receptor beta chains drawn from one sample of a study of blood T cells in healthy people across ages. Using its own MiXCR run on the 5' RACE reads, TCRdb lists one record per CDR3 protein. The table shows some 790,000 distinct CDR3 sequences, with under 30% occurring only once. Sequences were obtained from blood. The receptors come from a woman aged 80 or older in good health. CDR3s leave out the opening cysteine and the closing phenylalanine or tryptophan.

>TRBJ1-2|TRBV27
ASSLLNTKRGYT
>TRBJ1-2|TRBV12-3/TRBV12-4
ASSRDRGWYGYT
>TRBJ2-5|TRBV5-1
ASKSGGAGETQY
>TRBJ2-7|TRBV7-2
ASSSPTDPHEQY
>TRBJ1-2|TRBV20-1
SVPGQPAGYT
>TRBJ1-1|TRBV7-8
ASSLAPGMSTEAF
>TRBJ1-1|TRBV6-2/TRBV6-3
ASRDDTNTEAF
>TRBJ1-5|TRBV7-2
ASSLTQDRNQPQH
>TRBJ2-1|TRBV7-2
ASSLLGTTGVF
>TRBJ1-5|TRBV20-1
SARHSNQPQH
>TRBJ2-1|TRBV7-9
ASSLTNTPNNEQF
>TRBJ2-2|TRBV5-4
ASSLSPDDTGELF
>NA|TRBV14
ASSQGGRVGFVETQY
>TRBJ1-4|TRBV7-2
ASSLGSAAGEEKLF
>TRBJ1-4|TRBV5-1
ASSFGATNEKLF
>TRBJ1-5|TRBV12-3/TRBV12-4
ASSLSGQGPNQPQH
>TRBJ1-6|TRBV13
ASSPSGTGSSQSPLH
>TRBJ2-3|TRBV6-5
ASSTPGQGPDTQY
>TRBJ1-2|TRBV5-6
ASSTRGHIMTTYGYT
>TRBJ2-7|TRBV7-9
ASSSGTSGGEQY
>TRBJ2-7|TRBV29-1
SVDPGPPYEQY
>TRBJ1-2|TRBV6-2/TRBV6-3
ASSDPTAGGYT
>TRBJ1-1|TRBV6-5
ASSYADSYTEAF
>TRBJ1-2|TRBV30
AWRTGSYGYT
>TRBJ1-1|TRBV20-1
SASGTGDTEAF
>TRBJ2-1|TRBV4-2
ASSQDWRGAYNEQF
>TRBJ1-2|TRBV7-2
ASSHPQGAGYGYT
>TRBJ1-1|TRBV20-1
SASLTSLAEAF
>TRBJ2-5|TRBV14
ASSRTSVGETQY
>TRBJ2-3|TRBV20-1
SGSGDTQY
>TRBJ2-5|TRBV18
ASSPVREETQY
>TRBJ2-1|TRBV7-8
ASAGQGYNEQF
>TRBJ1-2|TRBV28
ASSLGGVLNNYGYT
>TRBJ1-5|TRBV24-1
ATNRGPNQPQH
>TRBJ2-7|TRBV24-1
ATEGGGVYNEQY
>TRBJ2-1|TRBV6-6
ASSPGQPNEQF
>TRBJ2-7|TRBV20-1
SAIHILAGGSYEQY
>TRBJ2-1|TRBV29-1
SVDGWF
>TRBJ2-1|TRBV7-9
ASSLEASGSGLDEQF
>TRBJ2-5|TRBV12-3/TRBV12-4
ASRKTDPQETQY
>TRBJ2-7|TRBV6-2/TRBV6-3
ASSYSTPRGGLEQY
>TRBJ2-3|TRBV11-2
ASSLALRKASTDTQY
>TRBJ1-2|TRBV18
ASLPQGYTRYGYT
>TRBJ2-7|TRBV6-5
ASSSSMDWKRETRY
>NA|TRBV5-1
ASSFMDSAYEQY
>TRBJ2-7|TRBV6-6
ASSYRAGQVNYEQY
>TRBJ2-1|TRBV9
ASSEEPTGAYNEQF
>TRBJ2-7|TRBV5-1
ASSSGLQAYEQY
>TRBJ2-7|TRBV5-1
ASSPDVSYEQY
>TRBJ2-7|TRBV6-1
ASSPPVVRAGSYEQY
>TRBJ2-1|TRBV11-2
ASTKTLLAGGPGNEQF
>TRBJ1-1|TRBV7-9
ASSLGGVLGTEAF
>TRBJ2-7|TRBV7-2
ASSLGFSRVLAERY
>TRBJ1-1|TRBV20-1
SARVDIHTEAF
>TRBJ2-7|TRBV6-2/TRBV6-3
ASSGLAGGSYEQY
>TRBJ2-4|TRBV20-1
SAEPRGATKNIQY